This T cell receptor beta chain was obtained from a study of sequential checkpoint blockade in melanoma. In the study overall: TCRβ was sequenced from DNA of approximately 99 pretreatment tumors.

Described treatment: randomized to nivolumab then ipilimumab (arm A) or the reverse (arm B). This clone was seen ten or more times. The table came from immunoSEQ multiplex PCR; TCRdb's copy has only in-frame clones and leaves some out. The table has over 4,000 clones, approximately 32% seen once. Losses at the gene ends were 9 bases for V and 2 bases for J; bases not matched to a gene: 5. The CDR3 length is 13 residues. Germline CDR1 SNHLY, CDR2 FYNNEI. The TCR comes from a human donor with melanoma. This specimen consisted of tumor tissue (inferred from file names), obtained from a patient given nivolumab and ipilimumab in sequence. This chain links TRBV2 with TRBJ2-3; 7 bases agree with TRBD1. The CDR3 spells CASDDRVTDTQYF. DNA for the CDR3: TGTGCCAGTGATGACAGGGTCACAGATACGCAGTATTTT.